The clone carrying this T cell receptor beta chain has a handful of counts. Each CDR3 protein is one row after TCRdb ran MiXCR on the reads. Of around 200,000 distinct CDR3 sequences in the sample, 15% to 20% were seen once. The record originates from a study of T cell repertoires in cytomegalovirus infection. J gave up 1 base and V 5 bases, and 7 bases lay outside the gene matches. Germline assignment: CDR1 MDHEN and CDR2 SYDVKM. The CDR3 sequence is 16 residues long. J is TRBJ1-1 and V is TRBV28; TRBD1 matches at 10 bases. The clonotype originates from a human donor in good health (CMV status not recorded). Some clones in this sample may be carry-over from other donors' samples. Sequencing was performed on CD8+ T cells from PBMCs. CDR3 coding DNA: TGTGCCAGCAGTCTACCGTGGACAGGGGGGAACACTGAAGCTTTCTTT. It encodes CASSLPWTGGNTEAFF.